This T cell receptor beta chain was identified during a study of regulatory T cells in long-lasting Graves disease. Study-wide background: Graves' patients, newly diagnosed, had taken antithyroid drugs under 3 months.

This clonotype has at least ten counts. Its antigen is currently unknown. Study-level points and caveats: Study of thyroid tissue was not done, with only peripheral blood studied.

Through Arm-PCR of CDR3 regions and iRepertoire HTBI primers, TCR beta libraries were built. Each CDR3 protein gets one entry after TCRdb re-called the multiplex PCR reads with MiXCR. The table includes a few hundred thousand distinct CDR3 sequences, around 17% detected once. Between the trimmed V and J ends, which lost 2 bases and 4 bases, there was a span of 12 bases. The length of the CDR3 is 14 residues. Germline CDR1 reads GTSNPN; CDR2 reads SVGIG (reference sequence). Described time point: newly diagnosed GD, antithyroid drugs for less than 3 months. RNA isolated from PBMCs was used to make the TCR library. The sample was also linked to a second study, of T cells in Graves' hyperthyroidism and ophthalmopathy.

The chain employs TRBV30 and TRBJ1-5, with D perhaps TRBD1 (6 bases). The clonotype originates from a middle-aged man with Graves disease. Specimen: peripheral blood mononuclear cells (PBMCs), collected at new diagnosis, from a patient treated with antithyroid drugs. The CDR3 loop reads CAWSTKGGNQPQHF. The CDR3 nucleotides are TGTGCCTGGAGTACCAAGGGGGGGAATCAGCCCCAGCATTTT.